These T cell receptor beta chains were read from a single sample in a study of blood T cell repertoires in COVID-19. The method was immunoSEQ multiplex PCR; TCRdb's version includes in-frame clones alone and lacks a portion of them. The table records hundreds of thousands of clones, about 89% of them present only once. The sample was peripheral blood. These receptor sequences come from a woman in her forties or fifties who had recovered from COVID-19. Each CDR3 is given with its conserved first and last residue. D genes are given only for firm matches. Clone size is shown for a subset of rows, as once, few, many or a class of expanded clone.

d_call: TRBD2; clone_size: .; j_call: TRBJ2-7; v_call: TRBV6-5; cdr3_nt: TGTGCCAGCAGTTACTCGACGGCTAGCGGACGTTACGAGCAGTACTTC; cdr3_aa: CASSYSTASGRYEQYF
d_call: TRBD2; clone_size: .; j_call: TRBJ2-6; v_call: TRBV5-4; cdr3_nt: TGTGCCAGCTTTTCGGGGGGAGTTGGGGCCAACGTCCTGACTTTC; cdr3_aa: CASFSGGVGANVLTF
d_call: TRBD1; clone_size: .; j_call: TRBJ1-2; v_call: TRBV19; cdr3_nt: TGTGCCAGTCGGGACAGGCCCCAGTTCCATGGCTACACCTTC; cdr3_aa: CASRDRPQFHGYTF
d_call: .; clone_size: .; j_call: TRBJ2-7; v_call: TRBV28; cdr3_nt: TGTGCCAGCAGCCCCGGGCACGGCGGGGACTCCTACGAGCAGTACTTC; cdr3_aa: CASSPGHGGDSYEQYF
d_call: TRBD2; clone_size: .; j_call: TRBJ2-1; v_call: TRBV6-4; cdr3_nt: TGTGCCAGCAGTGATTTGGCGGGAGAAAACAATGAGCAGTTCTTC; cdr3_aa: CASSDLAGENNEQFF
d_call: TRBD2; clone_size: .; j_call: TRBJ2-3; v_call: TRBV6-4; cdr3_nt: TGTGCCAGCAGTGACGGAGTAGCGGGGTTAGATACGCAGTATTTT; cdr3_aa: CASSDGVAGLDTQYF
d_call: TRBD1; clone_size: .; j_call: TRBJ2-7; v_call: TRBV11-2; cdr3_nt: TGTGCCAGCAGCTTAGGAAGACAGGGTACCTACGAGCAGTACTTC; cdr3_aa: CASSLGRQGTYEQYF
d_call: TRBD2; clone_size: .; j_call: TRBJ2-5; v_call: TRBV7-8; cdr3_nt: TGTGCCGGCAGCCCTCGAGGTATAGCGGGGATAGAGACCCAGTACTTC; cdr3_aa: CAGSPRGIAGIETQYF
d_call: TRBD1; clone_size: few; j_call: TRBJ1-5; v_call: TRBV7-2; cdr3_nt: TGTGCCAGCAGATACCGGACAGGGCTCTCCCGTCAGCCCCAGCATTTT; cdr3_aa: CASRYRTGLSRQPQHF
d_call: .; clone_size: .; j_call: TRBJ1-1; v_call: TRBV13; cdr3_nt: TGTGCCAGCAGCTTAAGGGGTACGAGTACTGAAGCTTTCTTT; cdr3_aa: CASSLRGTSTEAFF
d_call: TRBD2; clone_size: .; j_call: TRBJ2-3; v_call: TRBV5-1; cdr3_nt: TGCGCCAGCAGCTTTAGCGGGAGGGCCACAGATACGCAGTATTTT; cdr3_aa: CASSFSGRATDTQYF
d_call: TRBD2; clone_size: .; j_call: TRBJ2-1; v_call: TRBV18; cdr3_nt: TGTGCCAGCTCACCACTTAACCTAGCGGGAGTGGATGAGCAGTTCTTC; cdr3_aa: CASSPLNLAGVDEQFF
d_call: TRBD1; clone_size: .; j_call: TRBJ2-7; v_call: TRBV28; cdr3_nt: TGTGCCAGCAGCTATCGGGACAGGGTCCACGAGCAGTACTTC; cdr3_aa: CASSYRDRVHEQYF
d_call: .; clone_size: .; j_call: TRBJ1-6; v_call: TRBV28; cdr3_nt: TGTGCCAGCAGTTTAGTCTATTCACCCCTCCACTTT; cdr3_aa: CASSLVYSPLHF
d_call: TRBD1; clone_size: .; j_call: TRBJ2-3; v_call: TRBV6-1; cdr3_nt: TGTGCCAGCAGTGAGCGGACAGGTTCAGATACGCAGTATTTT; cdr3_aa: CASSERTGSDTQYF
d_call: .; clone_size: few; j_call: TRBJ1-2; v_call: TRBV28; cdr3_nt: TGTGCCAGCAGCGCAGTGGCAACCTATGGCTACACCTTC; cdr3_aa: CASSAVATYGYTF
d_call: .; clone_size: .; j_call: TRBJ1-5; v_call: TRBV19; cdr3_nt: TGTGCCGAGGGAATTATTTGGGGCAATCAGCCCCAGCATTTT; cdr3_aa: CAEGIIWGNQPQHF
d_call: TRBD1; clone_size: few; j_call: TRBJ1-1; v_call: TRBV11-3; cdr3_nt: TGTGCCAGCAGCTTTGGACAGGGGGCAGAAGCTTTCTTT; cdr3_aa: CASSFGQGAEAFF
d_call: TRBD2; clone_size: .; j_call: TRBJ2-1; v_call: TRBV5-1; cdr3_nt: TGCGCCAGCAGCTTAGACCCCGGACTAGCGGGCTACAATGAGCAGTTCTTC; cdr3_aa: CASSLDPGLAGYNEQFF